Below are 26 T cell receptor beta chains sequenced from a single sample in a study of blood T cell repertoires in COVID-19. Clones were sequenced by immunoSEQ multiplex PCR, and TCRdb holds only the in-frame ones, with some missing. The data show approximately 90,000 clones, 87% seen once. The specimen sequenced was peripheral blood. All receptors derive from a human donor in a cohort sampled during active COVID-19.

The chain is built from TRBV7-6 and TRBJ2-1; perhaps TRBD1 as D (5 bases). The CDR3 is made up of 16 amino acids. CDR1 SGHVS and CDR2 FNYEAQ come from the germline V gene. With 5 bases removed from V and 2 bases from J, the gap between germline ends came to 16 bases. The CDR3 region is CASSRDRGLAYNEQFF. In DNA form, the CDR3 reads TGTGCCAGCAGCCGAGACAGAGGATTGGCCTACAATGAGCAGTTCTTC.

The rearrangement links TRBV19 to TRBJ1-1, with D unresolved. Germline lookup yields CDR1 LNHDA and CDR2 SQIVND (reference sequence). V lost 5 bases and J lost 4, with 11 bases in between. The CDR3 has 13 amino acids. CDR3 coding DNA: TGTGCCAGTAGTCCAAAAGTGCGCACTGAAGCTTTCTTT. Protein: CASSPKVRTEAFF.

Worth noting for this clone: Other DNA sequences from this sample encode an identical CDR3 as well. The chain uses TRBV18 and TRBJ2-4; D might be TRBD1 (6 bases). Germline V gene data show CDR1 as KGHSH and CDR2 as LQKENI. The length of the CDR3 is 13 residues. V was shortened by 6 bases and J by 4 bases, with 10 bases between the two germline ends. CDR3 residues: CASSSGQKNIQYF. CDR3 in DNA: TGTGCCAGCTCGTCAGGACAGAAAAACATTCAGTACTTC.

Only a few counts were recorded for this clone. The chain links TRBV5-4 to TRBJ2-3; 11 positions agree with TRBD2. CDR1 is SGHNT, CDR2 YYREEE, per germline (reference sequence). CDR3 length: 16 residues. V lost 3 bases to trimming and J lost 4 bases; unmatched junction nucleotides: 7. DNA for the CDR3: TGTGCCAGCAGCTCCAGCCTAGCGGGGGGATCAGATACGCAGTATTTT. Its translation: CASSSSLAGGSDTQYF. Looking up the rest from reference TRBV5-4 and TRBJ2-3 gives the full variable domain: ETGVTQSPTHLIKTRGQQVTLRCSSQSGHNTVSWYQQALGQGPQFIFQYYREEENGRGNFPPRFSGLQFPNYSSELNVNALELDDSALYLCASSSSLAGGSDTQYFGPGTRLTVL.

This chain links TRBV28 with TRBJ2-5; D call uncertain. The CDR3 has 12 amino acids. Trimming took off 3 bases at V and 4 bases at J, with 6 bases between the two ends. Germline CDR1 MDHEN, CDR2 SYDVKM. CDR3 sequence reads: CASSFTRETQYF. The CDR3 DNA follows: TGTGCCAGCAGTTTCACTCGAGAGACCCAGTACTTC.

This clone was detected only a few times. The V call is TRBV30, the J call TRBJ1-1, with D possibly being TRBD1 (5 bases). The V end was cut by 0 bases, the J end by 4 bases, with 12 bases between. The CDR3 is made up of 14 amino acids. The germline gives CDR1 GTSNPN, CDR2 SVGIG (reference sequence). The CDR3 spells CAWSVRGAGTEAFF. CDR3 nucleotides: TGTGCCTGGAGTGTACGCGGGGCGGGCACTGAAGCTTTCTTT.

The chain carries TRBV20-1 and TRBJ2-3, with a possible D match to TRBD1 (5 bases). Germline-derived CDR1 and CDR2 are DFQATT and SNEGSKA (reference sequence). Trimming shortened V by 3 bases and J by 9 bases, and 13 bases separated the two germline ends. The CDR3 is made up of 12 amino acids. DNA for the CDR3: TGCAGTGCTAGTCGCTCGGCAGGGACGCAGTATTTT. This translates into CSASRSAGTQYF.

The count of this clone is one. The J gene is TRBJ2-3, the V gene TRBV7-9; 11 bases align to TRBD1. The junction had 2 bases not matched to a gene; V was cut back by 8 bases and J by 4 bases. Germline CDR1 SEHNR, CDR2 FQNEAQ (reference sequence). The CDR3 sequence is 13 residues long. CDR3 region: CASGQGASDTQYF. CDR3 coding DNA: TGTGCCAGCGGACAGGGGGCCTCAGATACGCAGTATTTT. Combining the CDR3 with reference TRBV7-9 and TRBJ2-3 gives the whole variable domain DTGVSQNPRHKITKRGQNVTFRCDPISEHNRLYWYRQTLGQGPEFLTYFQNEAQLEKSRLLSDRFSAERPKGSFSTLEIQRTEQGDSAMYLCASGQGASDTQYFGPGTRLTVL.

This chain joins TRBV6-5 and TRBJ2-7, with a tentative D call TRBD1 (7 bases). V lost 6 bases and J lost 6, with 18 bases in between. Germline V gene data show CDR1 as MNHEY and CDR2 as SVGAGI. The length of the CDR3 is 14 residues. The CDR3 sequence is CASSQTQGGTEQYF. The CDR3 DNA reads as TGTGCCAGCAGCCAAACCCAGGGGGGTACCGAGCAGTACTTC.

This clone showed up just once. V and J are TRBV5-1 and TRBJ2-7; 9 bases are a match to TRBD2. CDR1 SGHRS and CDR2 YFSETQ come from the germline V gene. Trimming took 0 bases from V and 2 from J; bases not matched to a gene: 6. This CDR3 region has 16 residues. The CDR3 DNA reads as TGCGCCAGCAGCTTGGCACCGGGACTAGCAGCCTACGAGCAGTACTTC. Amino acid sequence: CASSLAPGLAAYEQYF.

V usage is TRBV18 and J usage is TRBJ2-2, with a tentative D call TRBD1 (5 bases). The length of the CDR3 is 13 residues. The V end was cut by 5 bases, the J end by 6 bases, with 10 bases between. Germline V lookup: CDR1 KGHSH, CDR2 LQKENI. The CDR3 reads CASSSRVSGELFF. In nucleotides, the CDR3 is TGTGCCAGCTCATCCAGGGTATCCGGGGAGCTGTTTTTT.

The chain carries TRBV11-2 and TRBJ2-3, with 10 bases that match TRBD2. Per germline, CDR1 SGHAT and CDR2 FQNNGV. The CDR3 length is 16 residues. The V segment lost 4 bases and the J segment 4 bases; nucleotides outside the gene matches: 8. This chain's CDR3 is CASSSRLAGGPDTQYF. CDR3 DNA sequence: TGTGCCAGCAGCTCACGGTTAGCGGGGGGCCCAGATACGCAGTATTTT.

The chain links TRBV7-2 to TRBJ1-1; D is unresolved. Deletions cut 1 base from V and 0 bases from J, with 6 bases between. The CDR3 sequence is 14 residues long. Looked up from germline, CDR1 is SGHTA and CDR2 is FQGNSA. This CDR3 is CASSLVEMNTEAFF. CDR3 coding DNA: TGTGCCAGCAGCTTAGTTGAGATGAACACTGAAGCTTTCTTT.

This sequence joins TRBV9 and TRBJ2-3, with D perhaps TRBD1 (5 bases). CDR3 length: 16 residues. The V and J ends lost 0 bases and 3 bases respectively, with 14 bases between them. Per the germline V gene, CDR1 is SGDLS and CDR2 is YYNGEE. CDR3 amino acids: CASSVVTGIGTDTQYF. For the CDR3, the DNA is TGTGCCAGCAGCGTAGTCACAGGAATTGGGACAGATACGCAGTATTTT.

This chain connects TRBV6-2 or TRBV6-3 to TRBJ2-7, with TRBD1 matching 8 bases. Germline trimming cut 2 bases from V and 6 bases from J; bases unmatched to any gene: 6. The CDR3 has 14 residues. Germline assignment: CDR1 MNHEY and CDR2 SVGEGT. The CDR3 loop reads CASSYGQGRGEQYF. CDR3 in DNA: TGTGCCAGCAGTTACGGACAGGGCAGGGGCGAGCAGTACTTC.

V is TRBV19 and J is TRBJ1-5; no clear D. The CDR3 contains 14 residues. Trimming took off 3 bases at V and 2 bases at J, with 8 bases between the two ends. Germline assignment: CDR1 LNHDA and CDR2 SQIVND (reference sequence). CDR3 sequence reads: CASSITGGNQPQHF. In nucleotides, the CDR3 is TGTGCCAGTAGTATCACCGGGGGCAATCAGCCCCAGCATTTT.

This rearrangement joins TRBV7-9 to TRBJ1-4, with 7 positions matching TRBD1. Germline trimming cut 4 bases from V and 4 bases from J; bases unmatched to any gene: 6. Germline V gene data show CDR1 as SEHNR and CDR2 as FQNEAQ (reference sequence). The CDR3 runs to 15 residues. CDR3 nucleotides: TGTGCCAGCAGCTACCGGACAGGACGTAATGAAAAACTGTTTTTT. It is translated as CASSYRTGRNEKLFF.

The rearrangement joins TRBV6-5 to TRBJ1-1; D is uncertain. The V gene lost 0 bases and the J gene lost 8 bases, with 10 bases spanning the gap. From germline, CDR1 is MNHEY and CDR2 SVGAGI. CDR3 length: 13 amino acids. The CDR3 DNA reads TGTGCCAGCAGTTACTCGAGAAGAGGAGAAGCTTTCTTT. This gives the protein CASSYSRRGEAFF.

The rearrangement links TRBV9 to TRBJ2-1, with 7 bases that match TRBD1. The CDR3 has 15 residues. Germline assignment: CDR1 SGDLS and CDR2 YYNGEE. Losses at the gene ends were 3 bases for V and 1 base for J; bases not matched to a gene: 4. The CDR3 is CASSADRESYNEQFF. DNA for the CDR3: TGTGCCAGCAGCGCCGACAGGGAATCCTACAATGAGCAGTTCTTC.

The rearrangement uses TRBV30 and TRBJ2-5, with TRBD1 matching 11 bases. Trimming at V came to 1 base and at J to 4 bases, leaving 14 bases not matched to a gene. The CDR3 sequence is 18 residues long. Germline lookup yields CDR1 GTSNPN and CDR2 SVGIG (reference sequence). The chain's CDR3 is CAWSDAVKSDRGRETQYF. DNA of the CDR3: TGTGCCTGGAGTGACGCTGTAAAATCGGACAGGGGGCGAGAGACCCAGTACTTC.

The V gene is TRBV3-1 (or the pseudogene TRBV3-2), the J gene TRBJ2-5; TRBD2 aligns across 13 bases. The CDR3 has 17 residues. The V and J ends lost 0 bases and 2 bases, in that order; junction bases with no gene match: 3. Germline CDR1 reads LGHDT; CDR2 reads YNNKEL (reference sequence). CDR3 sequence reads: CASSQDKGLAGQETQYF. CDR3 DNA: TGTGCCAGCAGCCAAGATAAGGGACTAGCGGGGCAAGAGACCCAGTACTTC.

This clone was counted a few times. The rearrangement links TRBV28 to TRBJ1-6; D may be TRBD1 (5 bases). The CDR3 covers 14 residues. With 5 bases removed from V and 10 bases from J, the gap between germline ends came to 15 bases. Germline V gene sequence: CDR1 MDHEN, CDR2 SYDVKM. The CDR3 bases are TGTGCCAGCAGTGGGGGGACGTTAGAATCACCCCTCCACTTT. Its translation: CASSGGTLESPLHF.

The chain uses TRBV4-2 and TRBJ2-7; tentatively, D is TRBD1 (6 bases). The CDR3 runs to 14 residues. V was clipped by 1 base and J by 3 bases, with 10 bases between them. CDR1 LGHNA and CDR2 YNFKEQ come from the germline V gene. The CDR3 nucleotides read TGTGCCAGCAGCCAAGCGACAGGATACTACGAGCAGTACTTC. This sequence encodes CASSQATGYYEQYF.

V is TRBV6-6 and J is TRBJ1-4; no reliable D call. CDR1 is MNHNY and CDR2 is SVGAGI in the germline V gene (reference sequence). The CDR3 covers 15 residues. Trimming cost V 4 bases and J 4 bases, with 13 bases left between them. The DNA for the CDR3 is TGTGCCAGCAGTTCTCGGAGCGCTTTTAATGAAAAACTGTTTTTT. Protein product: CASSSRSAFNEKLFF.

The chain employs TRBV19 and TRBJ1-1; 8 bases are shared with TRBD1. This CDR3 is built from 12 residues. The ends lost 6 bases at V and 4 bases at J; junction bases unmatched: 1. The germline V gene encodes CDR1 LNHDA and CDR2 SQIVND (reference sequence). The CDR3 DNA follows: TGTGCCAGTAGACAGGGGGGCACTGAAGCTTTCTTT. It encodes CASRQGGTEAFF.

The J gene is TRBJ1-2, the V gene TRBV21-1; the tabulated D call, TRBD1, remains unverified against the DNA. TRBV21-1 is annotated as a pseudogene. There are 17 residues in the CDR3. The CDR3 DNA follows: TGTGCCAGCAGCAAAGCCCGGACCGGCGGACAGACCTATGGCTACACCTTC. Encoded protein: CASSKARTGGQTYGYTF.